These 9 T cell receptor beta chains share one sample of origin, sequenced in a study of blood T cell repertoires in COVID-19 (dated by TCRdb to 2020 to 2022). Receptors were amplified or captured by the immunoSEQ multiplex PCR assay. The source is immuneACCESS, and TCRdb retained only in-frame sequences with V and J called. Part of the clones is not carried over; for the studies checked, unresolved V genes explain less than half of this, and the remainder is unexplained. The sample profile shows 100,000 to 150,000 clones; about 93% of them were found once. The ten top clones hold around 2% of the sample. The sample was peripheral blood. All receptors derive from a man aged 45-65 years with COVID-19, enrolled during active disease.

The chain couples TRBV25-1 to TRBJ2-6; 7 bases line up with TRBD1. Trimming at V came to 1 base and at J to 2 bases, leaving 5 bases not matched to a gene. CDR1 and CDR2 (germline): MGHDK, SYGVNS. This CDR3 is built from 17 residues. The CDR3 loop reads CASSESRRGTGANVLTF. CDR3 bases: TGTGCCAGCAGTGAATCTCGCAGGGGGACTGGGGCCAACGTCCTGACTTTC.

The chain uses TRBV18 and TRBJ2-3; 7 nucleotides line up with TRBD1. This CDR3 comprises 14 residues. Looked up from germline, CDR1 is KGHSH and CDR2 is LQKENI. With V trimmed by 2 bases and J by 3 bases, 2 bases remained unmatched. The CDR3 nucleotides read TGTGCCAGCTCACCAAAGGGGGCAACAGATACGCAGTATTTT. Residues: CASSPKGATDTQYF. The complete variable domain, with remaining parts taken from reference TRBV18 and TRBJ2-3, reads NAGVMQNPRHLVRRRGQEARLRCSPMKGHSHVYWYRQLPEEGLKFMVYLQKENIIDESGMPKERFSAEFPKEGPSILRIQQVVRGDSAAYFCASSPKGATDTQYFGPGTRLTVL.

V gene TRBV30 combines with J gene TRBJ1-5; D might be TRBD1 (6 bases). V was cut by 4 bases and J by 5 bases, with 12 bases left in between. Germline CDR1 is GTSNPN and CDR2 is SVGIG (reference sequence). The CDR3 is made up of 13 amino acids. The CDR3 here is CAWTQNRDQPQHF. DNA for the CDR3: TGTGCCTGGACCCAAAACAGGGATCAGCCCCAGCATTTT.

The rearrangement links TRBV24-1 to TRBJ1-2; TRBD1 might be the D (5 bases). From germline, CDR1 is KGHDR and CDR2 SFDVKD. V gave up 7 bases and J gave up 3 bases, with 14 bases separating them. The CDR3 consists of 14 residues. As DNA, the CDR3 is TGTGCCACCAGAGGCGGTGCGGGGGACTATGGCTACACCTTC. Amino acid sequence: CATRGGAGDYGYTF.

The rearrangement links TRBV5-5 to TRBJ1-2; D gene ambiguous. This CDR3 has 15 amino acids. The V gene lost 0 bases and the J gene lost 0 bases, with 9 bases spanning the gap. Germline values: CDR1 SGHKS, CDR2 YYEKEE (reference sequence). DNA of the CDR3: TGTGCCAGCAGCTTGGGCTGGTCAGCTAACTATGGCTACACCTTC. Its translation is CASSLGWSANYGYTF.

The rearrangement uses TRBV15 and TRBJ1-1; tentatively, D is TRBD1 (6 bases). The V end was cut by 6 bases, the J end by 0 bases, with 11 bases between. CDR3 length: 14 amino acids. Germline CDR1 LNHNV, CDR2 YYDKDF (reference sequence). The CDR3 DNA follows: TGTGCCACCAGTTCCGGGACAATGAACACTGAAGCTTTCTTT. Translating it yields CATSSGTMNTEAFF.

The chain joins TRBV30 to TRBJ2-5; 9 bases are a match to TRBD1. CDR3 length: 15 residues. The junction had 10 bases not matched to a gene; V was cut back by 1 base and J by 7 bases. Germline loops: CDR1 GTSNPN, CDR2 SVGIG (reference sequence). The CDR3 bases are TGTGCCTGGAGTGCCCAACAGGGGGCGGTTGGGACCCAGTACTTC. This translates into CAWSAQQGAVGTQYF.

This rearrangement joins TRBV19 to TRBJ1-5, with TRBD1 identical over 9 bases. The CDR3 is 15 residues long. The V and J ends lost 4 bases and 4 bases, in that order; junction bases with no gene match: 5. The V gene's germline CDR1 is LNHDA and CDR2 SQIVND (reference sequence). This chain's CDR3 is CASSKGTGLNQPQHF. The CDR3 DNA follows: TGTGCCAGTAGTAAGGGGACAGGGTTGAATCAGCCCCAGCATTTT.

CDR3 sequence (DNA): TGTGCCAGCAGTTTTTACAGGGAAATGAGCACTGAAGCTTTCTTT. Its protein product is CASSFYREMSTEAFF. This chain links TRBV27 with TRBJ1-1, with D perhaps matching TRBD1 (6 bases). In germline, CDR1 is MNHEY, CDR2 SMNVEV (reference sequence). V lost 3 bases and J 4 bases, leaving 15 bases between the germline ends. There are 15 residues in the CDR3.